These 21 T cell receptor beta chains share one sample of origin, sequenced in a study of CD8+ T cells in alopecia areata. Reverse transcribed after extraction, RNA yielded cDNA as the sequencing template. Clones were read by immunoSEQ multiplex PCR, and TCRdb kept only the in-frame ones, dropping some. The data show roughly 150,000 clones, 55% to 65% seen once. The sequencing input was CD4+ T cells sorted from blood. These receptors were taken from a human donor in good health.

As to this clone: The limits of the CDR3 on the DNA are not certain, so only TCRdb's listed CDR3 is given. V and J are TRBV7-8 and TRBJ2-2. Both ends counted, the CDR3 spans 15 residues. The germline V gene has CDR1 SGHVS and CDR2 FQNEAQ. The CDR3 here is CASSLVLRATGELFF.

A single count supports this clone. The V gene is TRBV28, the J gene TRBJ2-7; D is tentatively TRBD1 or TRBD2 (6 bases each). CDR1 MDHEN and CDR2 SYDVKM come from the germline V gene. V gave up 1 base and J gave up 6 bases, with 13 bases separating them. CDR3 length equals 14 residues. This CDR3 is CASSLSGAVGEQYF. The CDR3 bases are TGTGCCAGCAGTTTATCGGGGGCGGTGGGCGAGCAGTACTTC.

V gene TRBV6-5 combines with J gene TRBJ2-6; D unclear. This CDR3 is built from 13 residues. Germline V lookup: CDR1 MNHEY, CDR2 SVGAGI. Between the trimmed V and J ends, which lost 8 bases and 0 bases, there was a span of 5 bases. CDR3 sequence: CASLDSGANVLTF. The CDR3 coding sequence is TGTGCCAGCCTGGACTCTGGGGCCAACGTCCTGACTTTC.

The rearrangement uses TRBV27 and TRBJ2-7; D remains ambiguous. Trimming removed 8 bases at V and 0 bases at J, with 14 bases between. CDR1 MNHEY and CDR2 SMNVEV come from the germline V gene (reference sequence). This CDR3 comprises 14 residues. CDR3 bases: TGTGCCAGCGGGCCGGTCAGATACTCCTACGAGCAGTACTTC. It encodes CASGPVRYSYEQYF.

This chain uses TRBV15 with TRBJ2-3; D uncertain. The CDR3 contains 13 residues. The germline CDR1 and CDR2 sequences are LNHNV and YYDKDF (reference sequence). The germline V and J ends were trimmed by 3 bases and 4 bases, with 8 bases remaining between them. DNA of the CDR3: TGTGCCACCAGCAGCAGAAGTGCAGATACGCAGTATTTT. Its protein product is CATSSRSADTQYF.

CDR3 amino acids: CASRASGAIKDAFF. The CDR3, as DNA: TGTGCCAGCAGGGCATCGGGGGCGATTAAGGACGCTTTCTTT. The chain recombines TRBV28 with TRBJ1-1; TRBD1 might be the D (6 bases). The CDR3 totals 14 residues. V was trimmed by 6 bases and J by 11 bases, leaving 22 bases between them. Germline CDR1 is MDHEN and CDR2 is SYDVKM. Full variable domain (rest looked up from reference TRBV28 and TRBJ1-1): DVKVTQSSRYLVKRTGEKVFLECVQDMDHENMFWYRQDPGLGLRLIYFSYDVKMKEKGDIPEGYSVSREKKERFSLILESASTNQTSMYLCASRASGAIKDAFFGQGTRLTVV.

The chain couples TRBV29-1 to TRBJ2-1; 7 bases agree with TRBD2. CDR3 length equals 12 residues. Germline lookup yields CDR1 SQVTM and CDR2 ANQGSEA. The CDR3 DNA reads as TGCAGTGATCTTCGGGGGGACAATGAGCAGTTCTTC. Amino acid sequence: CSDLRGDNEQFF.

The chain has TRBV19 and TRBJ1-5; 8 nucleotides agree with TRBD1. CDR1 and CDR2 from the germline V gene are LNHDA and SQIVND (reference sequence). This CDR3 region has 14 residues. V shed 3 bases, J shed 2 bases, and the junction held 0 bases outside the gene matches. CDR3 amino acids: CASSMGQGNQPQHF. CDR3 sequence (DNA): TGTGCCAGTAGTATGGGACAGGGCAATCAGCCCCAGCATTTT.

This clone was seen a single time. The CDR3 sequence is CAWSVGQVGGSGNTIYF. The CDR3 DNA follows: TGTGCCTGGAGTGTCGGACAGGTGGGGGGCTCTGGAAACACCATATATTTT. V and J are TRBV30 and TRBJ1-3; the match to TRBD1 covers 7 bases. The CDR3 loop spans 17 amino acids. Looked up from germline, CDR1 is GTSNPN and CDR2 is SVGIG (reference sequence). J gave up 0 bases and V 0 bases, and 8 bases lay outside the gene matches.

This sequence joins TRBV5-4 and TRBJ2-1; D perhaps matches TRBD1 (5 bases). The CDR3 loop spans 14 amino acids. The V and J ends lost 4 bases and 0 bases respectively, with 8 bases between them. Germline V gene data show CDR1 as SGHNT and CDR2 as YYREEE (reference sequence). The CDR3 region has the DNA TGTGCCAGCAGCACAACAGGCTCCTACAATGAGCAGTTCTTC. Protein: CASSTTGSYNEQFF.

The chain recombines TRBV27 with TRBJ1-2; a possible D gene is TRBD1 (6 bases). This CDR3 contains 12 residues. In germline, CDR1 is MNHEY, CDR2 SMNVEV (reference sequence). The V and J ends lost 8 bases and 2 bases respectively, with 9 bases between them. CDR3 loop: CASRTVNYGYTF. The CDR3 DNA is TGTGCCAGCCGGACAGTCAACTATGGCTACACCTTC.

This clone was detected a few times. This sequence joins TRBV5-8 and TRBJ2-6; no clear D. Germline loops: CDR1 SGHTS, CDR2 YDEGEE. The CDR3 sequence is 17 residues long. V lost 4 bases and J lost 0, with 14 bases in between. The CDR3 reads CASSHRRPVSGANVLTF. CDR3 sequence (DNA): TGTGCCAGCAGCCACCGACGGCCCGTCTCTGGGGCCAACGTCCTGACTTTC.

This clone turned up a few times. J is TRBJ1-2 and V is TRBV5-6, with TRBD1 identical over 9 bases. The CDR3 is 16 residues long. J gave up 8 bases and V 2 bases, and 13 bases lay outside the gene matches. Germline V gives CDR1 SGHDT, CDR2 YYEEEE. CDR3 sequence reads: CASSLPGTGRTEGYTF. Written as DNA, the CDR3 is TGTGCCAGCAGCTTACCCGGGACAGGGCGGACGGAAGGCTACACCTTC.

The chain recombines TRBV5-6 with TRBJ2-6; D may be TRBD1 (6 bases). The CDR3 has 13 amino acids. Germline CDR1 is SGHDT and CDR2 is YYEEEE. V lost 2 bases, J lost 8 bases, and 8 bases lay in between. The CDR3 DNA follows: TGTGCCAGCAGCTTACAGGGCTCCAACGTCCTGACTTTC. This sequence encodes CASSLQGSNVLTF.

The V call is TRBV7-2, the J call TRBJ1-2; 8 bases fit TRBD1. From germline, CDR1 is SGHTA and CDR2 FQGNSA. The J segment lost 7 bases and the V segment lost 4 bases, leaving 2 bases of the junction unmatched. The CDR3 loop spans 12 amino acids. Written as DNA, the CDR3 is TGTGCCAGCAGCTCCACAGGGGGTGGCTACACCTTC. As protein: CASSSTGGGYTF.

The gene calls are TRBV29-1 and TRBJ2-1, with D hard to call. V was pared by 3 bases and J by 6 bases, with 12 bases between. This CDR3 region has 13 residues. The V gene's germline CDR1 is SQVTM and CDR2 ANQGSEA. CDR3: CSVDDSRANEQFF. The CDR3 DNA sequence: TGCAGCGTTGACGACTCCCGGGCCAATGAGCAGTTCTTC.

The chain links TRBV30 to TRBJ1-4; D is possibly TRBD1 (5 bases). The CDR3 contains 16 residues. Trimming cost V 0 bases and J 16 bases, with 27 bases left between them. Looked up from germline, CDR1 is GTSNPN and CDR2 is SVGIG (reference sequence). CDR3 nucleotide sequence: TGTGCCTGGAGTGTAAAGGGAAGAGAAGGAAGGGGAAATGGGTTTTTT. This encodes CAWSVKGREGRGNGFF.

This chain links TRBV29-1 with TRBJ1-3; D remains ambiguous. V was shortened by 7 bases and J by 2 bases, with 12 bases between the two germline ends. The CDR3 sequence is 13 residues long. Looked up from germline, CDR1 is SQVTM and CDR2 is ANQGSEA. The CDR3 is CSAWSGTGNTIYF. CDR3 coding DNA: TGCAGCGCCTGGTCGGGGACTGGAAACACCATATATTTT.

The chain's CDR3 is CSAWFTDTQYF. The DNA for the CDR3 is TGCAGTGCTTGGTTCACAGATACGCAGTATTTT. The chain uses TRBV20-1 and TRBJ2-3; D is undetermined. CDR3 length equals 11 residues. Germline V gene lookup returns CDR1 DFQATT and CDR2 SNEGSKA (reference sequence). The V end lost 5 bases, the J end lost 2 bases, and 5 bases lay between the germline ends.

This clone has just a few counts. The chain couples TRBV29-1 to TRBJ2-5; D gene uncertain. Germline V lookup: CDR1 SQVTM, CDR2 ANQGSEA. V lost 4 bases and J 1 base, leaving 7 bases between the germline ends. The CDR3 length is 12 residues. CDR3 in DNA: TGCAGCGTTGTCCGGTCCCAAGAGACCCAGTACTTC. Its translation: CSVVRSQETQYF.

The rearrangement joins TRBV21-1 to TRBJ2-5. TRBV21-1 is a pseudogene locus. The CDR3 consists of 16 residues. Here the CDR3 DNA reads TGTGCCAGCAGCAAAGTTGGCCGGCCAGGAGAAGAGACCCAGTACTTC. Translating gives CASSKVGRPGEETQYF.